A selection of T cell receptor beta chains follows, all from one sample in a study of blood T cells in healthy people across ages. MiXCR, applied by TCRdb to the 5' RACE reads, yields one record per CDR3 protein. Of fewer than 1,000,000 distinct CDR3 sequences detected, 35% to 60% appear once; the ten largest clones hold 15% to 20%. The sequenced sample consisted of blood. The receptors were gathered from a man at least 80 years old in good health. The CDR3 runs from the conserved cysteine through the conserved F or W. The order of the fields is clone size, D gene, CDR3 length, J gene, V gene, CDR3 protein, CDR3 DNA. D genes are given only for firm matches. Size is omitted from some rows. Given values are once, few, many or a class for expanded clones.

abundance: few
d_gene: TRBD2
len: 15
j_gene: TRBJ2-3
v_gene: TRBV10-3
CDR3aa: CAISVKREMADTQYF
CDR3nt: TGTGCCATCAGTGTGAAGCGGGAGATGGCAGATACGCAGTATTTT

abundance: NA
d_gene: NA
len: 17
j_gene: TRBJ2-5
v_gene: TRBV24-1
CDR3aa: CATSDSLWDFPQWAQYF
CDR3nt: TGTGCCACCAGTGATTCGCTCTGGGACTTCCCTCAATGGGCCCAGTACTTC

abundance: few
d_gene: TRBD2
len: 14
j_gene: TRBJ2-1
v_gene: TRBV9
CDR3aa: CASSAWAGVDEQFF
CDR3nt: TGTGCCAGCAGCGCCTGGGCGGGAGTGGATGAGCAGTTCTTC

abundance: NA
d_gene: NA
len: 14
j_gene: TRBJ2-7
v_gene: TRBV12-3/TRBV12-4
CDR3aa: CASRSITPGDEQYF
CDR3nt: TGTGCCAGCAGATCGATAACTCCGGGCGACGAGCAGTACTTC

abundance: few
d_gene: TRBD2
len: 16
j_gene: TRBJ2-7
v_gene: TRBV7-2
CDR3aa: CASSLESGRLSYEQYF
CDR3nt: TGTGCCAGCAGCTTAGAATCCGGGAGGCTCTCCTACGAGCAGTACTTC

abundance: many
d_gene: NA
len: 14
j_gene: TRBJ2-7
v_gene: TRBV5-5
CDR3aa: CASSLALGNYEQYF
CDR3nt: TGTGCCAGCAGCTTGGCCCTGGGGAACTACGAGCAGTACTTC

abundance: few
d_gene: NA
len: 12
j_gene: TRBJ2-5
v_gene: TRBV12-3/TRBV12-4
CDR3aa: CASSLHGETQYF
CDR3nt: TGTGCCAGCAGTTTGCACGGAGAGACCCAGTACTTC

abundance: NA
d_gene: NA
len: 14
j_gene: TRBJ2-7
v_gene: TRBV20-1
CDR3aa: CSARDFALTYEQYF
CDR3nt: TGCAGTGCTAGAGATTTTGCTCTAACCTACGAGCAGTACTTC

abundance: NA
d_gene: NA
len: 13
j_gene: TRBJ2-7
v_gene: TRBV20-1
CDR3aa: CSARDDRSYEQYF
CDR3nt: TGCAGTGCTAGAGACGACAGGTCCTACGAGCAGTACTTC

abundance: many
d_gene: NA
len: 15
j_gene: TRBJ1-5
v_gene: TRBV28
CDR3aa: CASSSPEGWDQPQHF
CDR3nt: TGTGCCAGCAGTTCCCCGGAGGGATGGGATCAGCCCCAGCATTTT

abundance: few
d_gene: NA
len: 15
j_gene: TRBJ2-7
v_gene: TRBV7-7
CDR3aa: CASSLNRDTDSEQYF
CDR3nt: TGTGCCAGCAGCTTAAACCGGGACACCGACAGCGAGCAGTACTTC

abundance: once
d_gene: TRBD1
len: 15
j_gene: TRBJ2-7
v_gene: TRBV3-1
CDR3aa: CASSQDSTGVGEQYF
CDR3nt: TGTGCCAGCAGCCAAGATTCGACAGGGGTGGGCGAGCAGTACTTC

abundance: NA
d_gene: NA
len: 13
j_gene: TRBJ1-2
v_gene: TRBV20-1
CDR3aa: CSARFGGNYGYTF
CDR3nt: TGCAGTGCTAGGTTCGGGGGAAACTATGGCTACACCTTC

abundance: NA
d_gene: NA
len: 12
j_gene: TRBJ1-2
v_gene: TRBV12-3/TRBV12-4
CDR3aa: CASSRTDHGYTF
CDR3nt: TGTGCCAGCAGTCGGACGGACCATGGCTACACCTTC

abundance: NA
d_gene: NA
len: 14
j_gene: TRBJ2-1
v_gene: TRBV7-9
CDR3aa: CASSAFQGSNEQFF
CDR3nt: TGTGCCAGCAGCGCCTTCCAGGGCAGCAATGAGCAGTTCTTC

abundance: few
d_gene: NA
len: 12
j_gene: TRBJ1-1
v_gene: TRBV12-3/TRBV12-4
CDR3aa: CASIRVNTEAFF
CDR3nt: TGTGCCAGCATCAGGGTGAACACTGAAGCTTTCTTT

abundance: NA
d_gene: NA
len: 15
j_gene: TRBJ2-7
v_gene: TRBV6-2/TRBV6-3
CDR3aa: CASSTPRDRFYEQYF
CDR3nt: TGTGCCAGCAGTACGCCCCGGGACCGTTTCTACGAGCAGTACTTC

abundance: few
d_gene: NA
len: 13
j_gene: TRBJ2-7
v_gene: TRBV25-1
CDR3aa: CASSEYGQHEQYF
CDR3nt: TGTGCCAGCAGTGAATACGGGCAGCACGAGCAGTACTTC

abundance: NA
d_gene: TRBD2
len: 15
j_gene: TRBJ2-3
v_gene: TRBV12-3/TRBV12-4
CDR3aa: CASRRTRGRADTQYF
CDR3nt: TGTGCCAGCAGAAGGACTAGAGGGAGAGCAGATACGCAGTATTTT

abundance: NA
d_gene: TRBD1
len: 15
j_gene: TRBJ2-3
v_gene: TRBV5-1
CDR3aa: CASSLARLQGDMQYF
CDR3nt: TGCGCCAGCAGCTTGGCCAGACTTCAGGGGGATATGCAGTATTTT

abundance: NA
d_gene: TRBD2
len: 17
j_gene: TRBJ2-1
v_gene: TRBV5-1
CDR3aa: CASSHRTSRSSYNEQFF
CDR3nt: TGCGCCAGCAGCCACCGGACTAGTCGTAGCTCCTACAATGAGCAGTTCTTC

abundance: few
d_gene: NA
len: 14
j_gene: TRBJ2-7
v_gene: TRBV20-1
CDR3aa: CSAPGGTASYEQYF
CDR3nt: TGCAGTGCACCTGGCGGGACCGCGTCCTACGAGCAGTACTTC

abundance: NA
d_gene: NA
len: 15
j_gene: TRBJ2-5
v_gene: TRBV5-1
CDR3aa: CASSLVPYPQETQYF
CDR3nt: TGCGCCAGCAGCTTGGTCCCTTACCCCCAAGAGACCCAGTACTTC

abundance: many
d_gene: NA
len: 12
j_gene: TRBJ2-5
v_gene: TRBV6-1
CDR3aa: CASSEGEETQYF
CDR3nt: TGTGCCAGCAGTGAGGGGGAAGAGACCCAGTACTTC